One and the same sample provided the 8 T cell receptor beta chains below, sequenced in a study of blood T cell repertoires in COVID-19. Assay used: immunoSEQ multiplex PCR; TCRdb lists only in-frame clones, some missing. The sample has approximately 70,000 clones, 85% to 90% seen once. The sequenced material came from peripheral blood. The receptors stem from a human donor in a cohort sampled during active COVID-19.

This chain joins TRBV28 and TRBJ1-1; 7 nucleotides agree with TRBD1. Germline V gene lookup returns CDR1 MDHEN and CDR2 SYDVKM. This CDR3 contains 14 residues. After removal of 4 bases from V and 0 bases from J, the junction contained 2 bases not matched to a gene. CDR3 in amino acids: CASSSGQLNTEAFF. The CDR3, as DNA: TGTGCCAGCAGTTCGGGACAGTTGAACACTGAAGCTTTCTTT.

This clone was recorded once. The CDR3 region has the DNA TGTGCCACCAGTGATTCCCGGGACACGGGAGAAAAACTGTTTTTT. Protein: CATSDSRDTGEKLFF. The chain has TRBV24-1 and TRBJ1-4, with D possibly TRBD1 on 6 matching bases. Trimming shortened V by 2 bases and J by 8 bases, and 14 bases separated the two germline ends. Per the germline V gene, CDR1 is KGHDR and CDR2 is SFDVKD. The CDR3 has 15 amino acids.

The V and J genes are TRBV7-9 and TRBJ2-7; unclear D gene. Germline loops: CDR1 SEHNR, CDR2 FQNEAQ (reference sequence). The length of the CDR3 is 15 residues. Trimming removed 1 base at V and 4 bases at J, with 14 bases between. The CDR3 DNA is TGTGCCAGCAGCTTAGGTCTAGTCTTACCATACGAGCAGTACTTC. It specifies CASSLGLVLPYEQYF.

This chain joins TRBV6-5 and TRBJ2-7, with 8 bases matching TRBD1. Unmatched junction bases numbered 5, after V lost 5 bases and J lost 2 bases. Germline V CDR1 and CDR2: MNHEY, SVGAGI. There are 14 residues in the CDR3. CDR3 in DNA: TGTGCCAGCAGTAGACAGGGGAGCACCTACGAGCAGTACTTC. This codes for CASSRQGSTYEQYF.

V usage is TRBV5-1 and J usage is TRBJ2-1; 10 bases agree with TRBD2. The CDR3 is 14 residues long. The germline V gene has CDR1 SGHRS and CDR2 YFSETQ. With V trimmed by 0 bases and J by 6 bases, 0 bases remained unmatched. The CDR3 nucleotides read TGCGCCAGCAGCTTGGCTAGCGGGAGCAATGAGCAGTTCTTC. This encodes CASSLASGSNEQFF.

The rearrangement links TRBV25-1 to TRBJ2-3; 8 bases are a match to TRBD2. Germline assignment: CDR1 MGHDK and CDR2 SYGVNS. V was pared by 10 bases and J by 6 bases, with 9 bases of the junction left unmatched. The CDR3 has 13 residues. CDR3 region: CATSGGGMDTQYF. The CDR3 DNA follows: TGTGCCACCTCGGGGGGGGGAATGGATACGCAGTATTTT.

The chain recombines TRBV6-1 with TRBJ2-5; no definite D call. Trimming pared 3 bases from V and 2 bases from J, leaving 4 bases between. Germline-derived CDR1 and CDR2 are MNHNS and SASEGT. CDR3 length equals 12 residues. CDR3 sequence (DNA): TGTGCCAGCAGTGACCAGCAAGAGACCCAGTACTTC. Its protein is CASSDQQETQYF.

This clone was observed once. The rearrangement joins TRBV27 to TRBJ2-1, with 8 bases identical to TRBD1. The germline CDR1 and CDR2 sequences are MNHEY and SMNVEV (reference sequence). V lost 6 bases and J lost 8; bases outside the gene matches: 9. This CDR3 region has 14 residues. In DNA, the CDR3 is TGTGCCAGCAGACCCCGCCTACAGGGGGATGAGCAGTTCTTC. Protein sequence: CASRPRLQGDEQFF.